Listed here is a single T cell receptor (beta chain). The antigen is undetermined. This entry comes from a study of chemoradiotherapy in HPV16-positive cancers. Measured with immunoSEQ multiplex PCR; TCRdb has only the in-frame clones, and not every one. Among about 24,000 clones listed, approximately 94% were seen once. Study-wide findings and caveats: HPV-responsive T-cell expansion during chemoradiotherapy was linked to improved recurrence-free survival in HPV16-positive patients.

The V end was cut by 4 bases, the J end by 3 bases, with 13 bases between. The CDR3 sequence is 14 residues long. Per germline, CDR1 SGHDN and CDR2 FVKESK. This specimen was collected from a patient who underwent chemoradiotherapy. The chain has TRBV14 and TRBJ2-7; tentatively, D is TRBD1 or TRBD2 (6 bases each). The TCR sequence derives from a human donor with HPV-associated anogenital cancer. The CDR3 spells CASSRGTSYYEQYF. CDR3 DNA sequence: TGTGCCAGCAGCCGCGGGACATCATACTACGAGCAGTACTTC.